The entry that follows covers one TCR beta chain sequence. Its specific antigen is unknown. Per-base quality was not reported, and no clone a single base away is much larger than it. The donors were included in the validation cohort of 120 subjects, a group kept apart from the roughly 610-subject first cohort. The CDR3 runs 16 residues from the cysteine to the phenylalanine. Of all the DNA, just the CDR3 is kept, 48 bases in frame from base 1. V ends up 6 bases short and J 3 bases short, with an unmatched junction base count of 12. The germline V gene gives CDR1 as MDHEN and CDR2 as SYDVKM. Receptor amplification or capture employed the immunoSEQ multiplex PCR assay. As for the authors' bioinformatics: To diagnose cytomegalovirus status from the catalog of TCR beta chain sequences, a statistical classification framework was built. TCRdb took this table from immuneACCESS and kept in-frame rearrangements with V and J called. Such tables lack part of the clones; where checked against another copy, unresolved V genes explain under half of the gap, and the rest is unexplained. V and J calls plus clone size are reproduced from that table; the DNA served to infer D and trimming. In this sample the table shows about 360,000 clones, roughly 88% of which occur a single time. The ten largest account for about 0.8% of the sample.

This entry is derived from a study of cytomegalovirus exposure and HLA in healthy donors (dated by TCRdb to about 2017). A note on the overall study: According to a later analysis, the approximately 120 validation repertoires were produced on the same platform as the 700 or so repertoires of the first cohort. The study aimed to test whether cataloging public T cell receptors could reveal signatures of past pathogen exposure. A separate validation cohort of 100 to 150 different subjects was used in addition to the roughly 670-subject first cohort. The study combined high-throughput TCR immunosequencing, statistical association of individual TCRs with disease status, and machine learning to predict cytomegalovirus infection status. The paper's findings and limits, for the study overall: A later analysis found that TCRs clustered in the first cohort also tended to co-occur in the 120 validation repertoires, with approximately 95% of cluster scores above 0. In vitro tests confirmed that three of the cytomegalovirus-associated TCR beta chains recognize cytomegalovirus antigens. The study listed 150 to 200 TCR beta chains as associated with cytomegalovirus. Most TCR sequences were observed very rarely across donors, whereas some public TCRs were present in many individuals. In both the original and validation cohorts, the classifier was reported to diagnose cytomegalovirus status with high specificity and sensitivity. The authors suggested that the approach could potentially be extended to other disease states and immunological phenotypes. A later analysis lacked HLA typing for the validation cohort, so it scored co-occurrence in that cohort across all 120 repertoires.

Sample: PBMCs. This TCR was sampled from a woman aged 18-29 years in good health and CMV-seronegative. The chain is assembled from TRBV28 and TRBJ2-7, with 9 central nucleotides matching TRBD1. The CDR3 corresponds to CASRNPPGTGSYEQYF. In nucleotide form, the sequence is TGTGCCAGCAGAAATCCTCCCGGGACAGGGAGCTACGAGCAGTACTTC.